The 28 T cell receptor beta chains below all came from one sample that was sequenced in a study of human CD8 memory T cell subsets. The term TPEX covered CCR7+ PD-1+ TIGIT+ early memory CD8+ T cells that had exhausted-like traits. Generation of TCR beta libraries used UMI-labeled 5' RACE. TCRdb re-called the 5' RACE reads and shows each CDR3 protein once, DNA omitted. The listing contains around 10,000 distinct CDR3 sequences. Material: CD8+ T cells from PBMCs. Source of these receptors: a human donor in good health.

Considering frequency, this clonotype is medium-sized. This sequence joins TRBV28 and TRBJ2-1. Germline V CDR1 and CDR2: MDHEN, SYDVKM. There are 15 residues in the CDR3. The CDR3 protein is CASRREESSYNEQFF.

The rearrangement joins TRBV10-2 to TRBJ2-7. CDR3 length equals 15 residues. CDR1 is WSHSY, CDR2 SAAADI, per germline. The CDR3 protein is CASSESQGGSYEQYF.

The rearrangement uses TRBV1 and TRBJ2-4. TRBV1 represents a pseudogene. The CDR3 covers 17 residues. CDR3 region: CTSSQAWTKISKNIQYF.

Judged by frequency, this clonotype is medium-sized (0.01 to 0.1%). V and J are TRBV9 and TRBJ1-1. Germline-derived CDR1 and CDR2 are SGDLS and YYNGEE. CDR3 length equals 13 residues. The CDR3 region is CASSVAHDTEAFF.

J is TRBJ1-2 and V is TRBV24-1; TCRdb selects TRBD1, and the lack of DNA leaves this call unchecked. Germline V CDR1 and CDR2: KGHDR, SFDVKD. The CDR3 length is 13 residues. This CDR3 is CATSVGQGYGYTF.

V and J are TRBV9 and TRBJ2-3; TCRdb's D call of TRBD1 is untestable without DNA. The germline V gene encodes CDR1 SGDLS and CDR2 YYNGEE. This CDR3 has 19 amino acids. CDR3 loop: CASSVDSGTGGAVTDTQYF.

The V and J genes are TRBV6-5 and TRBJ2-1; checking the TCRdb D call of TRBD2 is not possible without DNA. The CDR3 consists of 14 residues. Germline CDR1 and CDR2: MNHEY and SVGAGI. This chain's CDR3 is CASAGGSSYNEQFF.

This chain joins TRBV7-9 and TRBJ2-7. The CDR3 extends over 13 amino acids. The germline gives CDR1 SEHNR, CDR2 FQNEAQ (reference sequence). This chain's CDR3 is CASSHSPDYEQYF.

The chain couples TRBV11-2 to TRBJ2-3; TCRdb's D call, TRBD1, is unchecked because there is no DNA. CDR1 is SGHAT and CDR2 is FQNNGV in the germline V gene. CDR3 length: 15 residues. This CDR3 reads CASSPGQGGADTQYF.

The chain combines TRBV12-3 or TRBV12-4 with TRBJ2-7; as DNA is missing, the TRBD1 call by TCRdb cannot be tested. The CDR3 is 14 residues long. The CDR3: CASSPGTGNYEQYF.

The genes are TRBV11-2 and TRBJ2-5. CDR3 length equals 14 residues. Germline values: CDR1 SGHAT, CDR2 FQNNGV. This CDR3 is CASSLVGVQETQYF. Full variable domain (outside the CDR3, taken from reference TRBV11-2 and TRBJ2-5): EAGVAQSPRYKIIEKRQSVAFWCNPISGHATLYWYQQILGQGPKLLIQFQNNGVVDDSQLPKDRFSAERLKGVDSTLKIQPAKLEDSAVYLCASSLVGVQETQYFGPGTRLLVL.

This sequence joins TRBV9 and TRBJ2-1. Per the germline V gene, CDR1 is SGDLS and CDR2 is YYNGEE. The CDR3 totals 18 residues. This CDR3 reads CASSVGRVIGNSYNEQFF.

CDR3 amino acids: CASSVGGTFGEAFF. The chain joins TRBV9 to TRBJ1-1. The V gene's germline CDR1 is SGDLS and CDR2 YYNGEE. The CDR3 is 14 residues long.

Its frequency marks this clonotype as medium-sized. The chain uses TRBV27 and TRBJ2-4. There are 13 residues in the CDR3. Germline V lookup: CDR1 MNHEY, CDR2 SMNVEV (reference sequence). This CDR3 is CASSFASRDIQYF.

The chain is built from TRBV12-5 and TRBJ1-2; as DNA is missing, the TRBD1 call by TCRdb cannot be tested. CDR1 and CDR2 from the germline V gene are LGHNT and FRNRAP. The CDR3 has 15 residues. This chain's CDR3 is CASGLFAGTPDGYTF.

The chain uses TRBV4-3 and TRBJ2-2; the D call from TCRdb, TRBD2, cannot be confirmed without DNA. This CDR3 is 17 amino acids long. Per the germline V gene, CDR1 is LGHNA and CDR2 is YSLEER. The CDR3 loop is CASSQEREGSGTGELFF.

This sequence joins TRBV12-3 or TRBV12-4 and TRBJ2-1; the TRBD1 assignment by TCRdb is unverifiable without DNA. The CDR3 is 14 amino acids. The CDR3 protein is CASNSRGLGNEQFF.

This clonotype is medium-sized by frequency. The rearrangement joins TRBV28 to TRBJ1-5; TCRdb proposes TRBD1, but this gene call is untestable without DNA. The CDR3 is 15 residues long. Germline-derived CDR1 and CDR2 are MDHEN and SYDVKM. The CDR3 region is CASSLWRGGNQPQHF.

The chain couples TRBV27 to TRBJ2-3; TCRdb selects TRBD1, and the lack of DNA leaves this call unchecked. The germline V gene has CDR1 MNHEY and CDR2 SMNVEV (reference sequence). The CDR3 is 16 amino acids. CDR3 sequence reads: CASSFNLGGKGDTQYF.

The J gene is TRBJ2-7, the V gene TRBV20-1; TCRdb selects TRBD1, and the lack of DNA leaves this call unchecked. Germline V gives CDR1 DFQATT, CDR2 SNEGSKA (reference sequence). CDR3 length equals 15 residues. The CDR3: CSARNLSGAPYEQYF.

The chain is built from TRBV20-1 and TRBJ1-5; TCRdb proposes TRBD1, but this gene call is untestable without DNA. The CDR3 spans 19 residues. Germline CDR1 is DFQATT and CDR2 is SNEGSKA (reference sequence). CDR3 amino acids: CSAKVRGFTGVNSNQPQHF.

This chain joins TRBV28 and TRBJ2-7; the D call from TCRdb, TRBD1, cannot be confirmed without DNA. Germline V CDR1 and CDR2: MDHEN, SYDVKM. The CDR3 is 17 residues long. This CDR3 is CASSLGLQGPNYYEQYF.

The rearrangement joins TRBV11-3 to TRBJ2-2; TCRdb selects TRBD1, and the lack of DNA leaves this call unchecked. The CDR3 contains 14 residues. CDR1 is SGHNT and CDR2 is YENEEA in the germline V gene. CDR3 in amino acids: CASSPGGFTGELFF.

The V and J genes are TRBV12-3 or TRBV12-4 and TRBJ2-7. The length of the CDR3 is 15 residues. This CDR3 reads CASSPRAQGPYEQYF.

V is TRBV5-1 and J is TRBJ2-7; TCRdb outputs TRBD1, but without DNA this stays unchecked. Germline CDR1 and CDR2: SGHRS and YFSETQ. The CDR3 is 13 residues long. The CDR3 loop reads CASSYRTAYEQYF.

The rearrangement joins TRBV30 to TRBJ2-5; TCRdb gives TRBD1 as the D gene, but with no DNA this cannot be confirmed. Germline values: CDR1 GTSNPN, CDR2 SVGIG (reference sequence). This CDR3 has 13 amino acids. The CDR3 loop reads CAWSPGARETQYF.

The rearrangement joins TRBV6-2 or TRBV6-3 to TRBJ2-1; TCRdb selects TRBD2, and the lack of DNA leaves this call unchecked. CDR3 size: 17 residues. Germline CDR1 reads MNHEY; CDR2 reads SVGEGT. The CDR3 loop reads CASTLRPATSGYNEQFF.

The chain couples TRBV4-2 to TRBJ2-3; TCRdb's D gene call, TRBD1, goes unchecked for lack of DNA. Germline assignment: CDR1 LGHNA and CDR2 YNFKEQ. The CDR3 is 19 residues long. CDR3 region: CASSQDWDWGTLKTDTQYF.